Reported below is one TCR beta chain. Clones were read by immunoSEQ multiplex PCR, and TCRdb kept only the in-frame ones, dropping some. The sample lists about 92,000 clones, 92% occurring once. Germline-derived CDR1 and CDR2 are MGHRA and YSYEKL. The CDR3 runs to 14 residues. V lost 1 base, J lost 2 bases, and 9 bases lay in between. The record originates from a study of T cell changes during pregnancy in multiple sclerosis. The chain is built from TRBV4-1 and TRBJ2-7; weak D call: TRBD1 (6 bases). The sample was peripheral blood, taken in the first trimester of pregnancy. This clonotype was sampled from a female donor with multiple sclerosis, enrolled in a pregnancy study. CDR3 residues: CASSQAGTTYEQYF. As DNA, the CDR3 is TGCGCCAGCAGCCAAGCCGGGACAACCTACGAGCAGTACTTC.